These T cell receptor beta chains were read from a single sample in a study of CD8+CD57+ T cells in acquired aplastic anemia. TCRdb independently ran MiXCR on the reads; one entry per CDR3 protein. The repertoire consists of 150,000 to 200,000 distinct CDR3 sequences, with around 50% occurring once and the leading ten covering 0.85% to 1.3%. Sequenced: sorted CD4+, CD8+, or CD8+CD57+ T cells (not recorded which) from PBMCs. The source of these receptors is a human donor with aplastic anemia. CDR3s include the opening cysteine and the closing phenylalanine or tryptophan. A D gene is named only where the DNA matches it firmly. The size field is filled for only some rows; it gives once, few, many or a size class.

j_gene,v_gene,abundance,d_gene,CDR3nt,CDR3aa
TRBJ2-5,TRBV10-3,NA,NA,TGTGCCATCAGTGATATGCAGACCCAGTACTTC,CAISDMQTQYF
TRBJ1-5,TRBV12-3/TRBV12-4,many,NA,TGTGCCAGCAGTCCCGTCGGAGGGCTTAGCAATCAGCCCCAGCATTTT,CASSPVGGLSNQPQHF
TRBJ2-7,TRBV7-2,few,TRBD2,TGTGCCAGCAGCAGAGTCGGGGGGACCTCCTACGAGCAGTACTTC,CASSRVGGTSYEQYF
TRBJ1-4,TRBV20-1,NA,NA,TGCAGTGCTAGGAGGGGAACAACTAATGAAAAACTGTTTTTT,CSARRGTTNEKLFF
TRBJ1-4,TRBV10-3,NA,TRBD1,TGTGCCAGCAGAAAACGGAGACAGGGGTCTAATGAAAAACTGTTTTTT,CASRKRRQGSNEKLFF
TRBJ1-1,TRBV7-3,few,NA,TGTGCCATCTCAAACGGGGGCTTGAACACTGAAGCTTTCTTT,CAISNGGLNTEAFF
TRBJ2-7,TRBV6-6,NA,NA,TGTGCCAGCAGTTACTCGTTGGTTAGGATGTCCTCCTACGAGCAGTACTTC,CASSYSLVRMSSYEQYF
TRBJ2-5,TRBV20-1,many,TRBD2,TGCAGTGCTAGAGAGGCACAGCGGGGAATCCAAGAGACCCGGTACTTC,CSAREAQRGIQETRYF
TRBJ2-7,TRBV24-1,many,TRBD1,TGTGCCACCAGTGATACAGGGGGCCGGAGCTCCTACGAGCAGTACTTC,CATSDTGGRSSYEQYF
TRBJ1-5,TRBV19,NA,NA,TGTGCCAGTAGTATAGCAGAGAGAAATCAGCCCCAGCATTTT,CASSIAERNQPQHF
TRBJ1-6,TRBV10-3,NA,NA,TGTGCCATCAGTGTGAGGGGGGTCAATGATAGTTCACCCCTCCACTTT,CAISVRGVNDSSPLHF
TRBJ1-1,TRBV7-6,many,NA,TGTGCCAGCAGCTTAGTTGGGTCAGGTGCGAACACTGAAGCTTTCTTT,CASSLVGSGANTEAFF
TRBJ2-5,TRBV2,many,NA,TGTGCCAGCAGTGAAGCGGATATAGCGGACCTAACGAAGGAGACCCAGTACTTC,CASSEADIADLTKETQYF
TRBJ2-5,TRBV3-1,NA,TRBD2,TGTGCCAGCAGCCTAAGGACTAGCGGGGTAGAGACCCAGTACTTC,CASSLRTSGVETQYF
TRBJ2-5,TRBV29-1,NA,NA,TGCAGCGTGGAAAGGGAGACCCAGTACTTC,CSVERETQYF
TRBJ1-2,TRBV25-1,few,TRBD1,TGTGCCAGCAGTCGTCCGGGACAGTCCTATGGCTACACCTTC,CASSRPGQSYGYTF
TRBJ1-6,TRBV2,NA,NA,TGTGCCAGCAGTGAAGGGCGGGGCCAACGATCACCCCTCCACTTT,CASSEGRGQRSPLHF
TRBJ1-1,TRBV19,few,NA,TGTGCCAGTAGAGAGGGGGGCATCACTGAAGCTTTCTTT,CASREGGITEAFF
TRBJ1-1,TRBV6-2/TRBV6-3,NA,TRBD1,TGTGCCAGCAGCATACAGGGGTTTCGGACTGAAGCTTTCTTT,CASSIQGFRTEAFF
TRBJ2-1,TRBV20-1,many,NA,TGCAGTGCTAGTTCACTAGTTTCAACCGATGAGCAGTTCTTC,CSASSLVSTDEQFF
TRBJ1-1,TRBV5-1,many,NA,TGCGCCAGCAGCTTGGTAGGGATGAACACTGAAGCTTTCTTT,CASSLVGMNTEAFF
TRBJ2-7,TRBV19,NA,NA,TGTGCCAGTAGGGGGACGGAAACCTACGAGCAGTACTTC,CASRGTETYEQYF
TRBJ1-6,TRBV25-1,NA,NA,TGTGCCAGCAGCGGCAATACCTATAATTCACCCCTCCACTTT,CASSGNTYNSPLHF
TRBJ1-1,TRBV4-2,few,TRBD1,TGTGCCAGCAGCCTCCAAACACAGGGGGCCCGGAACACTGAAGCTTTCTTT,CASSLQTQGARNTEAFF
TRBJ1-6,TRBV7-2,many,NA,TGTGCCAGCAGCTTAGACAGGGTTTCACCCCTCCACTTT,CASSLDRVSPLHF
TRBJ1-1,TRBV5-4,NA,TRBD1,TGTGCCAGCAGCTTTCGGACAGGGCGCCTTCTGAACGCTGAAGCTTTCTTT,CASSFRTGRLLNAEAFF
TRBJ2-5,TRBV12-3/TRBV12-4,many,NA,TGTGCCAGCAGTAAACTAGGAGGGGGAGAGACCCAGTACTTC,CASSKLGGGETQYF
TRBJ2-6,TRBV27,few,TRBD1,TGTGCCAGCAGTCCCGGGACAGGGGGCTCTGGGGCCAACGTCCTGACTTTC,CASSPGTGGSGANVLTF
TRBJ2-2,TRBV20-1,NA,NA,TGCAGTGCTAGCCCCCTTGGGACCGGGGAGCTGTTTTTT,CSASPLGTGELFF
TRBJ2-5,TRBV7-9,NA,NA,TGTGCCAGCAGCTTAGTGTTAATGGGGACCGTGGAGACCCAGTACTTC,CASSLVLMGTVETQYF
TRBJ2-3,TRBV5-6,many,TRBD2,TGTGCCAGCAGCCCCTACAACAGCGGGGGGGCGGATACGCAGTATTTT,CASSPYNSGGADTQYF
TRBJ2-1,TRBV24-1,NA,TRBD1,TGTGCCACCAGTGGGAGGGGACAGGACTACTCCTACAATGAGCAGTTCTTC,CATSGRGQDYSYNEQFF
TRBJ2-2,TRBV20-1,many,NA,TGCAGTGCTAGAATGGTTACCACCGGGGAGCTGTTTTTT,CSARMVTTGELFF
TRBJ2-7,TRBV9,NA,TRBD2,TGTGCCAGCAGCGTAACTAGCGGGGGATCCTACGAGCAGTACTTC,CASSVTSGGSYEQYF
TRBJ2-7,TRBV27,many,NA,TGTGCCAGCAGTTTGGGGGCGACCCCCTACGAGCAGTACTTC,CASSLGATPYEQYF
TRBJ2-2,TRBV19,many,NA,TGTGCCAGTAAAGGCACCGGGGAGCTGTTTTTT,CASKGTGELFF
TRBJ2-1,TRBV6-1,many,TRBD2,TGTGCCAGCACAGTTGGCAGCGGGGTTTACAATGAGCAGTTCTTC,CASTVGSGVYNEQFF
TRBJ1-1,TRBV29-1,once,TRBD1,TGCAGCGTTCCCCGGCGGACAGGGATGAACACTGAAGCTTTCTTT,CSVPRRTGMNTEAFF
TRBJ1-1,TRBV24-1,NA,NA,TGTGCCACCAGTGAAGGCGGAGGGCACACTGAAGCTTTCTTT,CATSEGGGHTEAFF
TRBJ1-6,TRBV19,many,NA,TGTGCCAGTAGTATCGGAAGGATTAATTCACCCCTCCACTTT,CASSIGRINSPLHF
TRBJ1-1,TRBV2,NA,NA,TGTGCCAGCAGGGAGGGGATTTACACTGAAGCTTTCTTT,CASREGIYTEAFF
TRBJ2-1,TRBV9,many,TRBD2,TGTGCCAGCAGCCAAAGCGGGGGGGACTACAATGAGCAGTTCTTC,CASSQSGGDYNEQFF
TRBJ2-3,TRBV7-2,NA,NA,TGTGCCAGCAGCTTAGCAAGTCATACGCAGTATTTT,CASSLASHTQYF
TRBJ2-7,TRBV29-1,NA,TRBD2,TGCAGCGTTGTCTATAGCGGGAGCGCCTACGAGCAGTACTTC,CSVVYSGSAYEQYF
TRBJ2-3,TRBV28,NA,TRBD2,TGTGCCAGCAGCCCTTTCCTAGCGGGGTCCACAGATACGCAGTATTTT,CASSPFLAGSTDTQYF